The 32 T cell receptor beta chains in this list originate from one sample, sequenced in a study of CD4 T cells in relation to SARS-CoV-2 and coronaviruses. The method was immunoSEQ multiplex PCR; TCRdb's version includes in-frame clones alone and lacks a portion of them. The sample has tens of thousands of clones; around 78% are singletons. The unexposed donors gave CD4+ T cells in about 2010-2019, prior to COVID-19. Isolation of CD4+ T cells took place after about eleven days in culture. The antigens of these receptors remain unknown. The specimen sequenced was CD4+ T cells from PBMCs, cultured in vitro. Receptor source: a human donor in good health.

The chain combines TRBV2 with TRBJ2-7, with 9 bases aligning to TRBD1. CDR1 and CDR2 from the germline V gene are SNHLY and FYNNEI. CDR3 length equals 14 residues. Losses at the gene ends were 9 bases for V and 2 bases for J; bases not matched to a gene: 8. The CDR3 protein is CASRGGTGTYEQYF. CDR3 DNA sequence: TGTGCCAGTAGGGGGGGGACAGGGACCTACGAGCAGTACTTC.

In nucleotides, the CDR3 is TGTGCCAGCAGCCAAGAGGGGGGAGTGAGGACTGAAGCTTTCTTT. Translating gives CASSQEGGVRTEAFF. The rearrangement joins TRBV3-1 (or the pseudogene TRBV3-2) to TRBJ1-1; D possibly corresponds to TRBD1 (5 bases). The CDR3 extends over 15 amino acids. V was pared by 0 bases and J by 5 bases, with 13 bases between. From germline, CDR1 is LGHDT and CDR2 YNNKEL (reference sequence).

The V and J genes are TRBV4-3 and TRBJ2-5, with 7 bases aligning to TRBD2. CDR1 and CDR2 (germline): LGHNA, YSLEER. The CDR3 runs 15 residues. Trimming removed 1 base from V and 2 bases from J; junction bases left unmatched: 4. CDR3: CASSQVSGAQETQYF. In nucleotides, the CDR3 is TGCGCCAGCAGCCAAGTAAGCGGGGCTCAAGAGACCCAGTACTTC.

The CDR3 is CASSQGDNQPQHF. CDR3 in DNA: TGTGCCAGCTCGCAGGGGGACAATCAGCCCCAGCATTTT. J is TRBJ1-5 and V is TRBV18; TRBD1 aligns across 7 bases. The CDR3 spans 13 residues. Germline-derived CDR1 and CDR2 are KGHSH and LQKENI. V shed 6 bases and J 3 bases; nucleotides not matched to a gene: 2.

This chain links TRBV21-1 with TRBJ1-5; TRBD1 was called by the table and not checked on the DNA. TRBV21-1 is given as a pseudogene. The CDR3 has 16 residues. The CDR3 sequence is CASSKDDRGRIQPQHF. CDR3 nucleotides: TGTGCCAGCAGCAAAGATGACAGGGGAAGGATTCAGCCCCAGCATTTT.

This sequence joins TRBV10-3 and TRBJ1-3, with D possibly being TRBD1 (5 bases). The CDR3 totals 14 residues. Germline CDR1 and CDR2: ENHRY and SYGVKD. V lost 10 bases to trimming and J lost 0 bases, with 13 bases between them. The CDR3 spells CATRPGDSGNTIYF. The CDR3 DNA reads TGTGCCACCCGGCCGGGGGACTCTGGAAACACCATATATTTT.

This rearrangement joins TRBV2 to TRBJ2-3, with TRBD1 identical over 9 bases. Germline CDR1 SNHLY, CDR2 FYNNEI. CDR3 length equals 17 residues. V lost 3 bases, J lost 3 bases, and 10 bases stayed unmatched. The CDR3 protein is CASSERTGVGTTDTQYF. For the CDR3, the DNA is TGTGCCAGCAGTGAGAGGACAGGGGTCGGGACTACAGATACGCAGTATTTT.

This clone occurred a few times. V is TRBV2 and J is TRBJ1-5; no clear D. The ends were cut back, 8 bases at V and 0 bases at J, with 17 bases in the middle. The length of the CDR3 is 16 residues. From germline, CDR1 is SNHLY and CDR2 FYNNEI. The CDR3 spells CASQPRRESSNQPQHF. CDR3 DNA sequence: TGTGCCAGCCAGCCTCGCCGCGAATCTAGCAATCAGCCCCAGCATTTT. Together with reference TRBV2 and TRBJ1-5, the CDR3 gives the full variable domain: EPEVTQTPSHQVTQMGQEVILRCVPISNHLYFYWYRQILGQKVEFLVSFYNNEISEKSEIFDDQFSVERPDGSNFTLKIRSTKLEDSAMYFCASQPRRESSNQPQHFGDGTRLSIL.

The chain couples TRBV7-8 to TRBJ2-1, with TRBD2 identical over 7 bases. V was clipped by 3 bases and J by 4 bases; unmatched bases: 3. Germline-derived CDR1 and CDR2 are SGHVS and FQNEAQ. The CDR3 has 14 amino acids. CDR3 coding DNA: TGTGCCAGCAGCTTGCGGGGGAGGTACAATGAGCAGTTCTTC. Its protein is CASSLRGRYNEQFF.

V usage is TRBV24-1 and J usage is TRBJ1-2, with D unresolved. V lost 3 bases to trimming and J lost 8 bases, with 6 bases between them. The germline CDR1 and CDR2 sequences are KGHDR and SFDVKD. The CDR3 is made up of 11 amino acids. The CDR3 sequence is CATSDLRGYTF. Written as DNA, the CDR3 is TGTGCCACCAGTGATCTGAGGGGCTACACCTTC.

This clone is a singleton in its sample. V usage is TRBV6-2 or TRBV6-3 and J usage is TRBJ1-6; possibly TRBD1 for D (5 bases). Germline loops: CDR1 MNHEY, CDR2 SVGEGT. This CDR3 has 14 amino acids. V lost 2 bases to trimming and J lost 7 bases, with 9 bases between them. The CDR3 coding sequence is TGTGCCAGCAGTTACGGGGGAAGCAATTCACCCCTCCACTTT. Residues: CASSYGGSNSPLHF.

J is TRBJ1-4 and V is TRBV7-9; TRBD1 matches 9 bases. CDR1 is SEHNR, CDR2 FQNEAQ, per germline (reference sequence). The CDR3 has 14 amino acids. The trim removed 2 bases at V and 7 bases at J, leaving 2 bases unmatched. CDR3: CASSLRTGAEKLFF. The CDR3 region has the DNA TGTGCCAGCAGCTTACGGACAGGGGCTGAAAAACTGTTTTTT.

This chain joins TRBV27 and TRBJ2-5; 10 bases align to TRBD2. After removal of 5 bases from V and 7 bases from J, the junction contained 4 bases not matched to a gene. The CDR3 extends over 13 amino acids. Germline lookup yields CDR1 MNHEY and CDR2 SMNVEV (reference sequence). The CDR3 DNA follows: TGTGCCAGCAGTCCTGAGCGGGAGGGGACCCAGTACTTC. Its protein is CASSPEREGTQYF.

V is TRBV11-2 and J is TRBJ2-3; TRBD1 matches 8 bases. The CDR3 has 16 residues. Germline values: CDR1 SGHAT, CDR2 FQNNGV. V shed 3 bases, J shed 3 bases, and the junction held 8 bases outside the gene matches. As DNA, the CDR3 is TGTGCCAGCAGCTTGGACAGGGCAGTTGGGACAGATACGCAGTATTTT. Translated, it gives CASSLDRAVGTDTQYF. Using reference TRBV11-2 and TRBJ2-3 for the parts outside the CDR3, the full variable domain is EAGVAQSPRYKIIEKRQSVAFWCNPISGHATLYWYQQILGQGPKLLIQFQNNGVVDDSQLPKDRFSAERLKGVDSTLKIQPAKLEDSAVYLCASSLDRAVGTDTQYFGPGTRLTVL.

The chain has TRBV19 and TRBJ2-1; a possible D gene is TRBD1 (6 bases). With 6 bases removed from V and 6 bases from J, the gap between germline ends came to 21 bases. In germline, CDR1 is LNHDA, CDR2 SQIVND (reference sequence). CDR3 length: 16 residues. CDR3 DNA sequence: TGTGCCAGTAGCCCCGCTGGCGGCCAGGGGCGCAATGAGCAGTTCTTC. Protein sequence: CASSPAGGQGRNEQFF.

This clone was seen only a few times. This chain uses TRBV2 with TRBJ2-1; D might be TRBD1 (5 bases). The V gene's germline CDR1 is SNHLY and CDR2 FYNNEI. The V end was cut by 3 bases, the J end by 2 bases, with 5 bases between. The CDR3 length is 13 residues. This chain's CDR3 is CASSDRAYNEQFF. The DNA for the CDR3 is TGTGCCAGCAGTGACAGGGCCTACAATGAGCAGTTCTTC.

This chain connects TRBV7-9 to TRBJ1-4, with a weak D call TRBD1 (6 bases). The CDR3 consists of 15 residues. V was shortened by 4 bases and J by 7 bases, with 16 bases between the two germline ends. The germline V gene encodes CDR1 SEHNR and CDR2 FQNEAQ (reference sequence). CDR3 bases: TGTGCCAGCAGCTCAAGGGGGGGGACGTTTGAAAAACTGTTTTTT. As protein: CASSSRGGTFEKLFF.

This chain uses TRBV11-2 with TRBJ1-3, with D unresolved. This CDR3 comprises 16 residues. V was trimmed by 3 bases and J by 0 bases, leaving 12 bases between them. CDR1 SGHAT and CDR2 FQNNGV come from the germline V gene. CDR3 amino acids: CASSFLGPLSGNTIYF. In DNA form, the CDR3 reads TGTGCCAGCAGCTTCCTTGGACCCCTCTCTGGAAACACCATATATTTT.

The chain joins TRBV19 to TRBJ2-1; 11 nucleotides align to TRBD2. Germline V CDR1 and CDR2: LNHDA, SQIVND (reference sequence). The CDR3 is 18 residues long. The V gene end was trimmed by 5 bases and the J gene end by 2 bases; junction bases not matched to a gene: 11. CDR3 residues: CASSSRLAGGPAYNEQFF. In DNA form, the CDR3 reads TGTGCCAGTAGTTCAAGATTAGCGGGGGGGCCGGCCTACAATGAGCAGTTCTTC.

The rearrangement links TRBV5-1 to TRBJ2-6; unclear D gene. The CDR3 extends over 14 amino acids. Germline V lookup: CDR1 SGHRS, CDR2 YFSETQ. Trimming shortened V by 6 bases and J by 0 bases, and 7 bases separated the two germline ends. The CDR3 DNA reads as TGCGCCAGCACGATTGCCTCTGGGGCCAACGTCCTGACTTTC. This translates into CASTIASGANVLTF.

The table lists this clone with a few counts. This chain connects TRBV29-1 to TRBJ2-1; D unresolved. In germline, CDR1 is SQVTM, CDR2 ANQGSEA. The length of the CDR3 is 12 residues. Trimming took off 8 bases at V and 0 bases at J, with 8 bases between the two ends. CDR3 DNA: TGCAGCTCTCTGGTCTCCTACAATGAGCAGTTCTTC. Translated, it gives CSSLVSYNEQFF.

The chain combines TRBV7-3 with TRBJ2-2, with D possibly matching TRBD2 (6 bases). The CDR3 spans 15 residues. Germline loops: CDR1 SGHTA, CDR2 FQGTGA. V lost 5 bases to trimming and J lost 7 bases, with 17 bases between them. DNA of the CDR3: TGTGCCAGCAGCATCACCCCTCGGGGAGGCGGGGAGCTGTTTTTT. This sequence encodes CASSITPRGGGELFF.

The V gene is TRBV5-1, the J gene TRBJ1-4, with a weak D call TRBD1 (5 bases). Looked up from germline, CDR1 is SGHRS and CDR2 is YFSETQ. Trimming shortened V by 0 bases and J by 0 bases, and 9 bases separated the two germline ends. The CDR3 is 16 residues long. DNA of the CDR3: TGCGCCAGCAGCTTGGAGGGGCAGACAACTAATGAAAAACTGTTTTTT. Translation: CASSLEGQTTNEKLFF.

The chain joins TRBV18 to TRBJ2-3, with 9 bases fitting TRBD1. Trimming cost V 3 bases and J 5 bases; bases outside gene matches: 6. Germline loops: CDR1 KGHSH, CDR2 LQKENI. The CDR3 covers 15 residues. As DNA, the CDR3 is TGTGCCAGCTCACCCCGGGACAGGGCCGTAGATACGCAGTATTTT. Protein: CASSPRDRAVDTQYF.

This clone was detected only a few times. V gene TRBV7-8 combines with J gene TRBJ1-1; possible D gene TRBD1, 5 bases. This CDR3 comprises 16 residues. The V end was cut by 2 bases, the J end by 4 bases, with 17 bases between. The germline gives CDR1 SGHVS, CDR2 FQNEAQ. CDR3 DNA: TGTGCCAGCAGCTTAAGGGAGGTTGGCCAGGGCACTGAAGCTTTCTTT. Translating it yields CASSLREVGQGTEAFF.

The V call is TRBV30, the J call TRBJ1-5; perhaps TRBD1 as D (6 bases). The germline V gene encodes CDR1 GTSNPN and CDR2 SVGIG (reference sequence). The CDR3 extends over 15 amino acids. Between the trimmed V and J ends, which lost 3 bases and 5 bases, there was a span of 17 bases. This chain's CDR3 is CAWSARGRGYQPQHF. The CDR3 nucleotides read TGTGCCTGGAGCGCCAGGGGCCGGGGTTATCAGCCCCAGCATTTT.

The chain has TRBV7-2 and TRBJ1-2, with D perhaps TRBD1 (6 bases). From germline, CDR1 is SGHTA and CDR2 FQGNSA. V lost 4 bases to trimming and J lost 5 bases, with 11 bases between them. The CDR3 runs 13 residues. CDR3 DNA sequence: TGTGCCAGCAGCTCCAGGGGCTCTTATGGCTACACCTTC. Translation gives CASSSRGSYGYTF.

The chain carries TRBV11-2 and TRBJ1-4; no reliable D call. CDR3 length: 14 amino acids. CDR1 and CDR2 from the germline V gene are SGHAT and FQNNGV. With 1 base removed from V and 5 bases from J, the gap between germline ends came to 8 bases. The CDR3 protein is CASSLGVLNEKLFF. The CDR3 DNA sequence: TGTGCCAGCAGCTTAGGCGTCCTAAATGAAAAACTGTTTTTT.

The chain carries TRBV30 and TRBJ2-7; no reliable D call. In germline, CDR1 is GTSNPN, CDR2 SVGIG (reference sequence). The CDR3 spans 12 residues. V was shortened by 2 bases and J by 6 bases, with 11 bases between the two germline ends. The CDR3 here is CAWSPSGSEQYF. The CDR3 region has the DNA TGTGCCTGGAGTCCCTCTGGTTCCGAGCAGTACTTC.

The V call is TRBV4-3, the J call TRBJ1-1; unclear D gene. CDR1 and CDR2 from the germline V gene are LGHNA and YSLEER. V lost 4 bases and J lost 1, with 10 bases in between. The CDR3 totals 14 residues. This CDR3 is CASSPTLGNTEAFF. The CDR3 DNA reads TGCGCCAGCAGCCCCACTCTTGGGAACACTGAAGCTTTCTTT.

The chain recombines TRBV9 with TRBJ1-2; 8 bases align to TRBD1. This CDR3 has 15 amino acids. The V and J ends lost 4 bases and 3 bases, in that order; junction bases with no gene match: 8. Germline loops: CDR1 SGDLS, CDR2 YYNGEE. In DNA, the CDR3 is TGTGCCAGCAGCACCCAAGGGACAGGAGACTATGGCTACACCTTC. Its protein is CASSTQGTGDYGYTF.

This rearrangement joins TRBV5-8 to TRBJ1-1; tentative D call: TRBD1 (5 bases). CDR3 length equals 15 residues. Trimming pared 6 bases from V and 4 bases from J, leaving 19 bases between. Germline V lookup: CDR1 SGHTS, CDR2 YDEGEE. The CDR3 bases are TGTGCCAGCACCCCCTTTCGGGGGATGAGCACTGAAGCTTTCTTT. As protein: CASTPFRGMSTEAFF.